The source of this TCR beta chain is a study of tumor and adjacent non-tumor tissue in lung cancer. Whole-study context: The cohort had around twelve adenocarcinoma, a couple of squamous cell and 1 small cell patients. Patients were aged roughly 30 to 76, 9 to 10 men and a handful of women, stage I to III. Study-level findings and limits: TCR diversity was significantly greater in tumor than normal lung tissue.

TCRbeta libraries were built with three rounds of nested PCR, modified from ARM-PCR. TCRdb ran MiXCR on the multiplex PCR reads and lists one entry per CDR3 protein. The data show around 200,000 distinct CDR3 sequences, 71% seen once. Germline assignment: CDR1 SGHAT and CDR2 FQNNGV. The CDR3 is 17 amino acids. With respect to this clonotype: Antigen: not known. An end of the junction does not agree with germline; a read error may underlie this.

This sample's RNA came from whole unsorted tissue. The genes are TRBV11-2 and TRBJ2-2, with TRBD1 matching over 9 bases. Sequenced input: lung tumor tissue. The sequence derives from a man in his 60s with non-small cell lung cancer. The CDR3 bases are TGTGCCAGCAGCAGTTCACGGGACAGGGCGGACACCGGGGAGCTGTATTTT. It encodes CASSSSRDRADTGELYF.